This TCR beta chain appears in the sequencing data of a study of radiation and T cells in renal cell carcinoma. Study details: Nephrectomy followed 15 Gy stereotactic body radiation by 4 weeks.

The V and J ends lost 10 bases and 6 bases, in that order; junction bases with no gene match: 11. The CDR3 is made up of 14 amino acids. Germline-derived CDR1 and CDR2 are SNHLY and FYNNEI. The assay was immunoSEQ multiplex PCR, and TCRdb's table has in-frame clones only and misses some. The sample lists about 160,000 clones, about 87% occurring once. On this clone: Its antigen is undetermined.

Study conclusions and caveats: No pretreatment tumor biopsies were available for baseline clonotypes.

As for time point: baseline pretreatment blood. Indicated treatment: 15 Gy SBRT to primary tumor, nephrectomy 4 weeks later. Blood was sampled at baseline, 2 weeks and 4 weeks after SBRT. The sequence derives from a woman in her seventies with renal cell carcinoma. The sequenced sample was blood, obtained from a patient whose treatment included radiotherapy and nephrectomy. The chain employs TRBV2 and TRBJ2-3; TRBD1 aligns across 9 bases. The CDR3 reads CAILRTGVRDTQYF. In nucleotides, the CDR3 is TGTGCCATCCTTAGGACAGGGGTGAGGGATACGCAGTATTTT.